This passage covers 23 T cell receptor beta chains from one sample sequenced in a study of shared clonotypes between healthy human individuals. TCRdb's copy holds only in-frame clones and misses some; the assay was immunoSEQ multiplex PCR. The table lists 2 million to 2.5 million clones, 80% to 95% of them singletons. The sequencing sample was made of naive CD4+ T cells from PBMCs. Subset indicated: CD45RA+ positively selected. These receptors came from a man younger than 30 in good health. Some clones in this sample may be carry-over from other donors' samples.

The CDR3 DNA reads TGCGCCAGCAGCCCAGAACTAGCGGGAGGGCCGCATGAGCAGTTCTTC. Its translation: CASSPELAGGPHEQFF. The gene calls are TRBV5-1 and TRBJ2-1, with 13 bases lining up with TRBD2. The CDR3 runs to 16 residues. The germline gives CDR1 SGHRS, CDR2 YFSETQ. The V gene end was trimmed by 4 bases and the J gene end by 8 bases; junction bases not matched to a gene: 9.

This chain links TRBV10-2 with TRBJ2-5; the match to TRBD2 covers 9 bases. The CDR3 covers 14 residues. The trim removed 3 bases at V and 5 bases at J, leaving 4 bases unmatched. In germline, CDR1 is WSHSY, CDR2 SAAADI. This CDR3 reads CASSDLAGVETQYF. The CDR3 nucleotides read TGCGCCAGCAGTGATTTAGCGGGAGTGGAGACCCAGTACTTC.

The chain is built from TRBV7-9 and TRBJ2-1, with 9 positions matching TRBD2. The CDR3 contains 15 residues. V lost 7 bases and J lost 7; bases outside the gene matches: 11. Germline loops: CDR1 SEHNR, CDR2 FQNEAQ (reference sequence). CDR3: CASTFVASGINEQFF. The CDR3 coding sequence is TGTGCCAGCACCTTTGTGGCTAGCGGGATTAATGAGCAGTTCTTC.

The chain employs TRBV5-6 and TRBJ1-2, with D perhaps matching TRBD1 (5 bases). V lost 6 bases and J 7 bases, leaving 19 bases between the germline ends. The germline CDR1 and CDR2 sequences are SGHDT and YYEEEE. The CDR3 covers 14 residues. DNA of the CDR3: TGTGCCAGCAACACCGCAGGGCGGTCTTTTGGCTACACCTTC. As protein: CASNTAGRSFGYTF.

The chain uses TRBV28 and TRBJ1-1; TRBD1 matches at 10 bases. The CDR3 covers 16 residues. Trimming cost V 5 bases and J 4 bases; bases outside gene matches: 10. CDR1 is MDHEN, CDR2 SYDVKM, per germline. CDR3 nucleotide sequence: TGTGCCAGCAGTCGCGCGACAGGGGGCAGGGGCACTGAAGCTTTCTTT. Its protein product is CASSRATGGRGTEAFF.

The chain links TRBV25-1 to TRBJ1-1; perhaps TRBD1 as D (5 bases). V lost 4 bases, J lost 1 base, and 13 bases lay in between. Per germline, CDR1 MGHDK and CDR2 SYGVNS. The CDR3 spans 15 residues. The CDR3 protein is CASSATRQGNTEAFF. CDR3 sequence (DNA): TGTGCCAGCAGTGCCACACGTCAGGGGAACACTGAAGCTTTCTTT.

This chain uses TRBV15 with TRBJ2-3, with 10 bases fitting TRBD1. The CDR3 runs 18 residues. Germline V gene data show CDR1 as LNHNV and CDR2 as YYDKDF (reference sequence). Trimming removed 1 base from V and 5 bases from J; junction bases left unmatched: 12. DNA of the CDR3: TGTGCCACCAGCAGAGCACATACCGGGACAGGGGCGATAGATACGCAGTATTTT. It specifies CATSRAHTGTGAIDTQYF.

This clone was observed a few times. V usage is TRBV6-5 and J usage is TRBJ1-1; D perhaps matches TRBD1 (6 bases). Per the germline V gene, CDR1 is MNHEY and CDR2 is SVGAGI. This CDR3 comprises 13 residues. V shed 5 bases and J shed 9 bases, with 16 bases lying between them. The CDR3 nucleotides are TGTGCCAGCAGTCCCACCCCAGGGGTAAAAGCTTTCTTT. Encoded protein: CASSPTPGVKAFF.

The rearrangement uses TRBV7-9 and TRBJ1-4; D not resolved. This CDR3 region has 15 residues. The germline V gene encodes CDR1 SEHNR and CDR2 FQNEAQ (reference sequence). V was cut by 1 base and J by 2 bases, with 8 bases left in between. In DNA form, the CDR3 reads TGTGCCAGCAGCTTAGGAGGGTTGACTAATGAAAAACTGTTTTTT. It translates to CASSLGGLTNEKLFF.

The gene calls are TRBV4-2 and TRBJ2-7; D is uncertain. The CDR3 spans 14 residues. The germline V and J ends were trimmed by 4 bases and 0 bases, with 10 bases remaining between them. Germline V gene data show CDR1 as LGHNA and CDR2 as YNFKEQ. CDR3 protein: CASSPRIRSYEQYF. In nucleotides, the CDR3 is TGTGCCAGCAGCCCACGTATCCGCTCCTACGAGCAGTACTTC.

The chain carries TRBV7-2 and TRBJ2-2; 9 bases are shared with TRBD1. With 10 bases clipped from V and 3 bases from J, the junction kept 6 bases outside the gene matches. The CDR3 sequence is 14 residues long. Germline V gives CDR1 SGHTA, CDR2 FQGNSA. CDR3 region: CATIRDRDTGELFF. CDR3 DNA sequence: TGTGCCACGATAAGGGACAGGGACACCGGGGAGCTGTTTTTT.

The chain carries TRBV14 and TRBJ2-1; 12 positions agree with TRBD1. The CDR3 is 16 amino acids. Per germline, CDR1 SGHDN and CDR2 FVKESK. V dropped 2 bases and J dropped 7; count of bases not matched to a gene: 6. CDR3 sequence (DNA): TGTGCCAGCAGCCAAATTGGGACAGGGGGCCGGAATGAGCAGTTCTTC. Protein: CASSQIGTGGRNEQFF.

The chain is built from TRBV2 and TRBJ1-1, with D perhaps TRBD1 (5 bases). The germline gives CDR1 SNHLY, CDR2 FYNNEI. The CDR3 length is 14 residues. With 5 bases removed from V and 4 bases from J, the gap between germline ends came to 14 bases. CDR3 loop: CASSNQGFGTEAFF. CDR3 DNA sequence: TGTGCCAGCAGTAACCAGGGATTCGGCACTGAAGCTTTCTTT.

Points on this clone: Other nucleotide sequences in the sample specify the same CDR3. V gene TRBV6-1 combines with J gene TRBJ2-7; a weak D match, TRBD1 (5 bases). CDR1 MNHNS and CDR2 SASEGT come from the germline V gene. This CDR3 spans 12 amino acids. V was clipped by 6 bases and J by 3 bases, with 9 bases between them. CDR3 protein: CASSQTVYEQYF. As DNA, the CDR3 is TGTGCCAGCAGCCAGACAGTCTACGAGCAGTACTTC.

CDR3 protein: CASSLLTSGSGTGELFF. The DNA for the CDR3 is TGCGCCAGCAGCTTGCTTACTAGCGGGAGCGGCACCGGGGAGCTGTTTTTT. V usage is TRBV5-1 and J usage is TRBJ2-2; TRBD2 matches at 11 bases. With V trimmed by 1 base and J by 4 bases, 6 bases remained unmatched. The CDR3 runs to 17 residues. CDR1 is SGHRS and CDR2 is YFSETQ in the germline V gene.

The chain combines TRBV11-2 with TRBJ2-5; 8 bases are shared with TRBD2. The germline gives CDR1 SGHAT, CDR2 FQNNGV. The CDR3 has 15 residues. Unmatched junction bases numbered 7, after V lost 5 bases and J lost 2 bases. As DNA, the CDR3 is TGTGCCAGCAGCCCGAGCGGGGGTGCACAAGAGACCCAGTACTTC. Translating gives CASSPSGGAQETQYF.

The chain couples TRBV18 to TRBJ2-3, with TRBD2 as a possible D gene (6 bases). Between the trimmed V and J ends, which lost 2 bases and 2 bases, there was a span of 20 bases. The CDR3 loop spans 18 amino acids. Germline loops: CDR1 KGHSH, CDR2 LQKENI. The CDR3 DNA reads TGTGCCAGCTCACCAAATCAGGTGAGCGGGTACTTCACAGATACGCAGTATTTT. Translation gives CASSPNQVSGYFTDTQYF.

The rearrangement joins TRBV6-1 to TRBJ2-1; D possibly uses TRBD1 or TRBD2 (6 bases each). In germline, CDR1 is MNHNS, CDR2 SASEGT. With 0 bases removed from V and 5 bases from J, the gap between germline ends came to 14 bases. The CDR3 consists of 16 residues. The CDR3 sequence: CASSEAWGARDNEQFF. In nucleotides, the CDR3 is TGTGCCAGCAGTGAAGCATGGGGGGCAAGGGACAATGAGCAGTTCTTC.

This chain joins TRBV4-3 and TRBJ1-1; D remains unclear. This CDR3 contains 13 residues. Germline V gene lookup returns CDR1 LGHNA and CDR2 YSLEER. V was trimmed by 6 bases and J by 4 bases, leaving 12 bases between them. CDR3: CASSLRWGTEAFF. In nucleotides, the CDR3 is TGCGCCAGCAGTCTTAGATGGGGCACTGAAGCTTTCTTT.

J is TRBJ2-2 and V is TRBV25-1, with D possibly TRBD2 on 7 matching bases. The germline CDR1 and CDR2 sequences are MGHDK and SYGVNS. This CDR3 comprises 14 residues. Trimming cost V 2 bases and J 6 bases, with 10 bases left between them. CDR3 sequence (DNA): TGTGCCAGCAGTGAAGCGGGGGCCGCCGGGGAGCTGTTTTTT. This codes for CASSEAGAAGELFF.

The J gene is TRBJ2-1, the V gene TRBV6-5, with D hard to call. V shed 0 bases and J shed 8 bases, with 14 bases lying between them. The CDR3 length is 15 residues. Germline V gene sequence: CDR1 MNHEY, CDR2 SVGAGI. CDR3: CASSYSVGAPDEQFF. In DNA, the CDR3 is TGTGCCAGCAGTTACTCGGTCGGTGCTCCGGATGAGCAGTTCTTC.

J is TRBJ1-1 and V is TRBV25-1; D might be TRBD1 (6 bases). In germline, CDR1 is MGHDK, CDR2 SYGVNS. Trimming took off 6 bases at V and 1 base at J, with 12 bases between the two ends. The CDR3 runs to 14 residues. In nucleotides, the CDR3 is TGTGCCAGCAGCCCCACAGGGCGGAACACTGAAGCTTTCTTT. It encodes CASSPTGRNTEAFF.

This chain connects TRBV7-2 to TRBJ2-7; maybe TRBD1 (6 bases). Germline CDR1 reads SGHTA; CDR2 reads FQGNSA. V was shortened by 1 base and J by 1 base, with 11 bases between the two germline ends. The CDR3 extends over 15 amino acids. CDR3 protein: CASSLVMDRSYEQYF. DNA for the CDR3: TGTGCCAGCAGCTTAGTAATGGACAGATCCTACGAGCAGTACTTC.